This T cell receptor beta chain was identified during a study of T cells in Graves' hyperthyroidism and ophthalmopathy. This clonotype was observed at least ten times. The CDR3 sequence is 15 residues long. Germline trimming cut 3 bases from V and 2 bases from J; bases unmatched to any gene: 4. Germline CDR1 is MNHEY and CDR2 is SMNVEV (reference sequence). Amplified regions were TCR beta CDR3 sequences from RNA transcripts. The HTBI primer set served for first-round RT-PCR of the TCR CDR3. TCRdb independently ran MiXCR on the multiplex PCR reads; one entry per CDR3 protein. This table has 200,000 to 250,000 distinct CDR3 sequences, roughly 22% appearing once.

The sample comprised blood. This sequence originates from a middle-aged woman with Graves' ophthalmopathy. V and J are TRBV27 and TRBJ1-2; 9 nucleotides align to TRBD1. CDR3 in amino acids: CASSLTGQGNYGYTF. DNA for the CDR3: TGTGCCAGCAGTTTGACTGGACAGGGGAACTATGGCTACACCTTC.